The rows below give T cell receptor beta chains drawn from one sample of a study of blood T cell repertoires in COVID-19. Sequencing used immunoSEQ multiplex PCR; TCRdb keeps in-frame clones, though not all of them. The data hold roughly 160,000 clones, with about nine tenths observed a single time. Input material: peripheral blood. The receptor source for this set is a woman aged 55 to 70 who had recovered from COVID-19. The conserved cysteine and the conserved F or W are not part of the CDR3 here. Only some rows state a clone size, as once, few, many or a class for expanded clones.

few TRBJ1-6 TRBV3-1/TRBV3-2 14 ASSPGGALYNSPLH
NA TRBJ1-1 TRBV27 15 ASSSIWQGARSTEAF
NA TRBJ2-3 TRBV4-3 15 ASSQEGGTSRTDTQY
NA TRBJ1-1 TRBV29-1 13 SVLTRVALNTEAF
NA TRBJ1-6 TRBV5-4 11 ASSLGVESPLH
NA TRBJ2-7 TRBV5-1 15 ASSGDPLPGQGEEQY
few TRBJ2-5 TRBV5-6 14 ASNPSLAGQRETQY
NA TRBJ1-2 TRBV12-3/TRBV12-4 11 AGRQGNNYGYT
NA TRBJ1-6 TRBV5-1 11 ASSLDGGSPLH
once TRBJ1-1 TRBV29-1 13 SVEAVGSANTEAF
NA TRBJ1-6 TRBV7-9 13 ASNRGDMGGSPLH
once TRBJ1-1 TRBV27 11 ASSLNRYGEAF
NA TRBJ1-1 TRBV6-5 11 ASRQGGNTEAF
NA TRBJ2-3 TRBV18 12 ASSPTTGADTQY
NA TRBJ2-3 TRBV5-1 12 ASSSSLRTDTQY
once TRBJ1-5 TRBV28 14 ASSTSRGWGVQPQH
NA TRBJ1-6 TRBV7-9 12 ASIAQGSGSPLH
NA TRBJ2-1 TRBV11-2 13 ASSLDGGGYNEQF
NA TRBJ1-1 TRBV6-2/TRBV6-3 13 ASSYRGLRNTEAF
NA TRBJ1-3 TRBV29-1 12 SVARGTSGNTIY
NA TRBJ1-6 TRBV7-9 12 ASSSGGYNSPLH
NA TRBJ1-5 TRBV19 13 ASSRDRGSNQPQH
once TRBJ2-6 TRBV24-1 16 ATSDHRRGGSGANVLT
few TRBJ1-3 TRBV3-1/TRBV3-2 14 ASSPPAGGRGNTIY
NA TRBJ1-5 TRBV5-1 16 ASSPGFGTGGLNQPQH
NA TRBJ1-2 TRBV28 13 ASSLRGGTNYGYT
few TRBJ2-3 TRBV28 12 ASSWTDGKDTQY
NA TRBJ1-2 TRBV5-8 11 ASSLVGREGYT
NA TRBJ1-2 TRBV5-1 13 ASSLQGGTNYGYT
NA TRBJ2-5 TRBV24-1 14 ATSDPSHQGWETQY
NA TRBJ2-3 TRBV4-1 18 ASSQKIPGLAGGQADTQY
NA TRBJ2-6 TRBV9 15 ASSVTPRGSGANVLT
NA TRBJ1-1 TRBV7-2 12 ASSPMPGNTEAF
NA TRBJ2-5 TRBV7-3 12 ASSQGLAGETQY
NA TRBJ2-5 TRBV5-1 11 ASSTGHGETQY
NA TRBJ1-1 TRBV4-1 16 ASSQESLSHPGNTEAF
NA TRBJ2-7 TRBV7-3 13 ASSRTGGAGYEQY
NA TRBJ1-5 TRBV4-3 13 ASSQSRAGNQPQH
NA TRBJ1-6 TRBV13 13 ASSLFGRGDSPLH
NA TRBJ2-7 TRBV5-5 11 ASSLRQGREQY
NA TRBJ2-3 TRBV27 13 ASSRQGARTDTQY
NA TRBJ1-3 TRBV29-1 12 SVVAGLSGNTIY
NA TRBJ2-7 TRBV2 11 ASRRGGRYEQY
NA TRBJ2-3 TRBV11-2 14 ASSLGWGQTTDTQY